This passage covers 4 T cell receptor beta chains from one sample sequenced in a study of T cells expressing NK-cell markers. TCRdb processed the 5' RACE reads again and assigns one entry to each CDR3 protein, with no DNA. Listed are about 370,000 distinct CDR3 sequences; approximately 12% falls within the top ten. Sequencing was performed on blood T cells: a sorted CD56 or NKG2C T cell subset, CD4+ or CD8+ T cells, or bulk PBMC T cells (not recorded which). The receptors were gathered from a woman aged 45-59 years in good health.

The rearrangement links TRBV24-1 to TRBJ2-3; no DNA is available, so the TRBD2 call from TCRdb remains unchecked. Germline CDR1 is KGHDR and CDR2 is SFDVKD. The CDR3 covers 14 residues. The chain's CDR3 is CATRAGGPSDTQYF.

The chain couples TRBV6-5 to TRBJ2-3. The CDR3 has 14 amino acids. From germline, CDR1 is MNHEY and CDR2 SVGAGI. CDR3 region: CASSFYFGTDTQYF.

CDR3 sequence: CASSFVYNSPLHF. V and J are TRBV27 and TRBJ1-6. Germline-derived CDR1 and CDR2 are MNHEY and SMNVEV (reference sequence). The CDR3 has 13 amino acids.

The genes are TRBV30 and TRBJ1-2; TCRdb proposes TRBD1, but this gene call is untestable without DNA. This CDR3 is 12 amino acids long. From germline, CDR1 is GTSNPN and CDR2 SVGIG (reference sequence). CDR3 sequence: CAWNPGSYGYTF.